This passage covers 5 T cell receptor beta chains from one sample sequenced in a study of T cell repertoires in cytomegalovirus infection. TCRdb re-called the reads through MiXCR, storing one row per CDR3 protein. The profile shows 110,000 or so distinct CDR3 sequences, 30% to 35% of them singletons. These TCRs are of unknown antigen specificity. This material consisted of CD8+ T cells from cultured PBMCs, taken from culture after CMV antigen stimulation. Receptors were obtained from a human donor in good health (CMV status not recorded). Some clones in this sample may be carry-over from other donors' samples.

This clonotype was counted ten times or more. Written as DNA, the CDR3 is TGCGCCAGCAGCCAACAGACAGGGGGCACGGGTCAGCCCCAGCATTTT. It translates to CASSQQTGGTGQPQHF. V and J are TRBV4-1 and TRBJ1-5, with 10 bases that match TRBD1. The J segment lost 6 bases and the V segment lost 2 bases, leaving 7 bases of the junction unmatched. CDR3 length: 16 residues. The germline CDR1 and CDR2 sequences are MGHRA and YSYEKL.

The chain links TRBV4-1 to TRBJ1-5; D call uncertain. The CDR3 spans 16 residues. The germline CDR1 and CDR2 sequences are MGHRA and YSYEKL. Trimming took off 1 base at V and 2 bases at J, with 12 bases between the two ends. CDR3 nucleotide sequence: TGCGCCAGCAGCCAAGCTGGTCCCTCAGGCAATCAGCCCCAGCATTTT. It codes for CASSQAGPSGNQPQHF.

V is TRBV9 and J is TRBJ2-3, with D possibly matching TRBD1 (5 bases). This CDR3 contains 15 residues. Germline V gene lookup returns CDR1 SGDLS and CDR2 YYNGEE. Deletions cut 0 bases from V and 2 bases from J, with 10 bases between. CDR3: CASSVEGSPTDTQYF. CDR3 coding DNA: TGTGCCAGCAGCGTAGAGGGGTCCCCCACAGATACGCAGTATTTT.

The chain links TRBV6-5 to TRBJ2-7; 8 bases are a match to TRBD1. Germline CDR1 reads MNHEY; CDR2 reads SVGAGI. V shed 4 bases, J shed 6 bases, and the junction held 8 bases outside the gene matches. This CDR3 contains 14 residues. The CDR3: CASSSRTGTGEQYF. The CDR3 region has the DNA TGTGCCAGCAGTTCCAGGACAGGGACAGGCGAGCAGTACTTC.

V usage is TRBV7-3 and J usage is TRBJ2-1; TRBD2 agrees at 11 bases. Trimming cost V 2 bases and J 3 bases; bases outside gene matches: 6. CDR1 and CDR2 from the germline V gene are SGHTA and FQGTGA. This CDR3 has 17 amino acids. In DNA, the CDR3 is TGTGCCAGCAGCTTACGGCCTAGCGGGGGGTACTACAATGAGCAGTTCTTC. It translates to CASSLRPSGGYYNEQFF.